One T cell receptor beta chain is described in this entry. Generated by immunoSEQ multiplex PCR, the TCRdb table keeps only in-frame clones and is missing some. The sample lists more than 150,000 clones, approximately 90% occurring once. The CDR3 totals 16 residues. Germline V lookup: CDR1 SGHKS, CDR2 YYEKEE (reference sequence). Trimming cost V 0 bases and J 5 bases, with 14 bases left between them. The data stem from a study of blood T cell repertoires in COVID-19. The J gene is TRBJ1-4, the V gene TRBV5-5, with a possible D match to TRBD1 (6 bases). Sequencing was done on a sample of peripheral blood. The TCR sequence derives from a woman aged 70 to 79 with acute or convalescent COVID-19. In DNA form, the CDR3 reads TGTGCCAGCAGCTTGGAGCCGGGGAGGGGGAATGAAAAACTGTTTTTT. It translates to CASSLEPGRGNEKLFF.